This TCR beta chain came from a study of PD-L1 blockade in urothelial cancer. As for the study in general: Blood was evaluated 3 weeks (second dose) and 6 weeks after therapy began.

Only in-frame clones appear in the TCRdb table, and some are missing; sequencing was by immunoSEQ multiplex PCR. The repertoire consists of about 22,000 clones, with under 95% occurring once and the leading ten covering approximately 10%. The CDR3 totals 14 residues. The V and J ends lost 6 bases and 9 bases respectively, with 15 bases between them. Germline V gene lookup returns CDR1 SGHTA and CDR2 FQGTGA. The time point here: peripheral blood 6 weeks after treatment start. Sequencing was performed on PBMCs, taken around atezolizumab (anti-PD-L1) treatment. This sequence originates from an older woman with urothelial cancer. The chain has TRBV7-3 and TRBJ1-6, with D perhaps matching TRBD1 (6 bases). The CDR3 protein is CASSSDRHSSPLHF. The CDR3 DNA reads as TGTGCCAGCAGTTCCGACAGGCATAGTTCACCCCTCCACTTT. Together with reference TRBV7-3 and TRBJ1-6, the CDR3 gives the full variable domain: GAGVSQTPSNKVTEKGKYVELRCDPISGHTALYWYRQSLGQGPEFLIYFQGTGAADDSGLPNDRFFAVRPEGSVSTLKIQRTERGDSAVYLCASSSDRHSSPLHFGNGTRLTVT.